This is a list of T cell receptor beta chains from one sample in a study of T cells after yellow fever vaccination. TCRdb analysed the 5' RACE reads with MiXCR anew, one entry per CDR3 protein. The sample contains about 73,000 distinct CDR3 sequences, 7.5% to 8% of which appear only once. The source was CD8+ T cells sorted from PBMCs, collected on the day of the yellow fever booster vaccination. The receptors here all came from a man between 25 and 39 years old who received the YFV17D yellow fever vaccine. Each CDR3 is given with its conserved first and last residue. Each record gives: clone size, CDR3 length, J gene, V gene, D gene, CDR3 DNA, CDR3 protein. D genes are given only for firm matches. Clone size is shown for a subset of rows, as once, few, many or a class of expanded clone.

few	12	TRBJ1-1	TRBV7-9	.	TGTGCCAGCAGACTTTCCGGAACTGAAGCTTTCTTT	CASRLSGTEAFF
few	15	TRBJ2-1	TRBV9	TRBD2	TGTGCCAGCGCCCTAGCGGGTAGCTCCTACAATGAGCAGTTCTTC	CASALAGSSYNEQFF
medium-sized	16	TRBJ2-7	TRBV6-5	.	TGTGCCAGCAGTTATGGATCGGGGGTCCCTAACTACGAGCAGTACTTC	CASSYGSGVPNYEQYF
.	13	TRBJ2-7	TRBV6-1	TRBD2	TGTGCCAGTTTAGGGACTAGCGGTCTCGAGCAGTACTTC	CASLGTSGLEQYF
few	13	TRBJ2-2	TRBV9	TRBD1	TGTGCCAGCACTTCGACAGGGACCGGGGAGCTGTTTTTT	CASTSTGTGELFF
few	16	TRBJ2-7	TRBV3-1	.	TGTGCCAGCAGCCAAGATTTGATAGCGAGTTCCTACGAGCAGTACTTC	CASSQDLIASSYEQYF
few	15	TRBJ2-7	TRBV6-2/TRBV6-3	.	TGTGCCAGCAGTTACTCGATAGAGGGCCACTACGAGCAGTACTTC	CASSYSIEGHYEQYF
.	16	TRBJ2-1	TRBV10-3	TRBD2	TGTGCCATCAGTGAGTCCTGGACTAGCGAAAACAATGAGCAGTTCTTC	CAISESWTSENNEQFF
few	17	TRBJ2-3	TRBV27	TRBD2	TGTGCCAGCAGTTTCCAGGACGGGACTAGTAGCACAGATACGCAGTATTTT	CASSFQDGTSSTDTQYF
.	14	TRBJ2-7	TRBV20-1	TRBD2	TGCAGTGCCAGAGAAGGACTAGCGGGATTCGAGCAGTACTTC	CSAREGLAGFEQYF
many	13	TRBJ2-3	TRBV25-1	.	TGTGCCAGCAGTGCACTGGGGACAGATACGCAGTATTTT	CASSALGTDTQYF
many	15	TRBJ2-7	TRBV19	TRBD1	TGTGCCAGTAGTTCGGGACAGGGGTCGTCCTACGAGCAGTACTTC	CASSSGQGSSYEQYF
.	15	TRBJ2-3	TRBV6-5	.	TGTGCCAGCAGTTACGTGCAGAAAGGCACAGATACGCAGTATTTT	CASSYVQKGTDTQYF
few	15	TRBJ2-3	TRBV6-5	.	TGTGCCAGCAGTCCCACGTCCTACTCTCAGGGTACGCAGTATTTT	CASSPTSYSQGTQYF
.	17	TRBJ2-3	TRBV4-2	TRBD2	TGTGCCAGCAGCCAAGTCGGCGGGGGGCGGCCCCGGGATACGCAGTATTTT	CASSQVGGGRPRDTQYF
.	16	TRBJ2-1	TRBV29-1	.	TGCAGCGTTGGGGGGAAGGGAAACAGACCCTACAATGAGCAGTTCTTC	CSVGGKGNRPYNEQFF
many	15	TRBJ2-3	TRBV13	.	TGTGCCAGCAGTTCGGCCCAGACTAGCACAGATACGCAGTATTTT	CASSSAQTSTDTQYF